Shown below are 7 T cell receptor beta chains from a single sample sequenced in a study of blood T cells in healthy people across ages. Together with a sample-barcoded 5' primer, a J-beta primer mix was included in a second PCR lasting about 6 to 11 cycles. TCRdb recomputed calls from the 5' RACE reads with MiXCR, one row per CDR3 protein. Of almost 800,000 distinct CDR3 sequences listed, over 45% are singletons. Sequencing input: blood. The receptor source for this set is a young man in good health.

Turning to this clonotype: With a much larger clone just one base away, this may be a read error. V gene TRBV6-2 or TRBV6-3 combines with J gene TRBJ2-1; 7 bases match TRBD2. Germline lookup yields CDR1 MNHEY and CDR2 SVGEGT. The junction had 17 bases not matched to a gene; V was cut back by 7 bases and J by 8 bases. CDR3 length: 16 residues. CDR3 nucleotides: TGTGCCAGCACCCCAAACCGGGACTACGCTGGTGATGAGCAGTTCTTC. It yields the protein CASTPNRDYAGDEQFF.

This clonotype was counted only a few times. The CDR3 DNA reads as TGTGCCATCAGTGAAAGGACAGGGGGATCGGGAAATTCACCCCTCCACTTT. It specifies CAISERTGGSGNSPLHF. V is TRBV10-3 and J is TRBJ1-6; 10 nucleotides match TRBD1. The CDR3 sequence is 17 residues long. From germline, CDR1 is ENHRY and CDR2 SYGVKD. J was trimmed by 7 bases and V by 3 bases; bases with no gene match: 9.

In its sample, this clonotype was seen a few times. The chain couples TRBV21-1 to TRBJ1-4; the table's D call, TRBD1, has no DNA check behind it. TRBV21-1 is a listed pseudogene. The CDR3 loop spans 19 amino acids. CDR3 nucleotides: TGTGCCAGCAGCTCGTCCGGAACCGGGACAGGGGCCATTAATGAAAAACTGTTTTTT. This sequence encodes CASSSSGTGTGAINEKLFF.

V is TRBV12-3 or TRBV12-4 and J is TRBJ2-3; D might be TRBD2 (6 bases). The CDR3 is made up of 13 amino acids. Trimming shortened V by 5 bases and J by 10 bases, and 16 bases separated the two germline ends. The CDR3 DNA follows: TGTGCCAGCAGTCCTACGGGGGAGTATGCGCAGTATTTT. As protein: CASSPTGEYAQYF.

The V call is TRBV9, the J call TRBJ2-1, with D maybe TRBD2 (6 bases). The CDR3 contains 14 residues. The germline gives CDR1 SGDLS, CDR2 YYNGEE. V was shortened by 1 base and J by 13 bases, with 18 bases between the two germline ends. CDR3: CASSVMDSGGPQFF. Here the CDR3 DNA reads TGTGCCAGCAGCGTAATGGATAGCGGAGGGCCCCAGTTCTTC. Full variable domain (remainder filled in from reference TRBV9 and TRBJ2-1): DSGVTQTPKHLITATGQRVTLRCSPRSGDLSVYWYQQSLDQGLQFLIQYYNGEERAKGNILERFSAQQFPDLHSELNLSSLELGDSALYFCASSVMDSGGPQFFGPGTRLTVL.

V is TRBV5-1 and J is TRBJ2-1; D is possibly TRBD2 (5 bases). This CDR3 is built from 12 residues. V lost 0 bases to trimming and J lost 10 bases, with 8 bases between them. Germline V gives CDR1 SGHRS, CDR2 YFSETQ. DNA for the CDR3: TGCGCCAGCAGCTTGGAGGGAGAAGAGCAGTTCTTC. The encoded protein is CASSLEGEEQFF.

In its sample, this clonotype was seen once. The rearrangement joins TRBV5-1 to TRBJ2-3, with D possibly called TRBD1 or TRBD2 (6 bases each). The germline V gene encodes CDR1 SGHRS and CDR2 YFSETQ. There are 14 residues in the CDR3. Trimming cost V 7 bases and J 4 bases, with 16 bases left between them. The CDR3: CASFGGQNADTQYF. Here the CDR3 DNA reads TGCGCCAGCTTTGGGGGGCAGAACGCAGATACGCAGTATTTT.